These T cell receptor beta chains were read from a single sample in a study of blood T cell repertoires in COVID-19. Repertoires were generated with immunoSEQ multiplex PCR, while TCRdb's copy carries only in-frame clones and drops some. Here the sample spans some 200,000 clones, 80% to 95% being singletons. The specimen was peripheral blood. Receptor source: a man aged 45-65 years with acute or convalescent COVID-19. Each CDR3 is given with its conserved first and last residue. D genes are given only for firm matches. Not all rows give a size; the values are once, few, many and, for expanded clones, a class.

.	.	TRBV27	TRBJ1-5	CASSRDLNSNQPQHF	TGTGCCAGCAGCCGCGACTTGAATAGCAATCAGCCCCAGCATTTT
.	.	TRBV6-5	TRBJ1-1	CASSPGYTEAFF	TGTGCCAGCAGCCCGGGGTACACTGAAGCTTTCTTT
.	.	TRBV28	TRBJ1-5	CAARQANSNQPQHF	TGTGCCGCACGACAGGCAAATAGCAATCAGCCCCAGCATTTT
.	.	TRBV4-1	TRBJ2-6	CASSQEGSGTGANVLTF	TGCGCCAGCAGCCAAGAGGGATCAGGGACTGGGGCCAACGTCCTGACTTTC
TRBD1	.	TRBV7-2	TRBJ1-5	CASSSTGTDNQPQHF	TGTGCCAGCAGCTCGACAGGGACCGACAATCAGCCCCAGCATTTT
TRBD1	.	TRBV6-6	TRBJ1-2	CASSTGQGNYGYTF	TGTGCCAGCAGTACGGGACAGGGGAACTATGGCTACACCTTC
TRBD1	.	TRBV19	TRBJ1-6	CASRLGQGNSPLHF	TGTGCCAGTAGGCTGGGACAGGGGAATTCACCCCTCCACTTT
.	.	TRBV7-8	TRBJ2-1	CASSTRTVRPEGSNYNEQFF	TGTGCCAGCAGCACACGGACGGTGCGGCCGGAGGGGTCGAATTACAATGAGCAGTTCTTC
TRBD2	once	TRBV10-3	TRBJ2-1	CAISTSGIYDEQFF	TGTGCCATATCGACTAGCGGGATTTACGATGAGCAGTTCTTC
TRBD2	.	TRBV18	TRBJ2-1	CASSPPSGSSYNEQFF	TGTGCCAGCTCACCACCTAGCGGGTCCTCCTACAATGAGCAGTTCTTC
TRBD1	.	TRBV7-2	TRBJ2-5	CASSGTGAETQYF	TGTGCCAGCAGCGGGACAGGGGCCGAGACCCAGTACTTC
TRBD1	.	TRBV5-8	TRBJ1-6	CASSHLGGTGGPGDNSPLHF	TGTGCCAGCAGCCACCTCGGGGGGACAGGGGGCCCGGGGGATAATTCACCCCTCCACTTT